Listed below are T cell receptor beta chains from one sample, sequenced in a study of regulatory T cells in long-lasting Graves disease. A single record per CDR3 protein comes from TCRdb applying MiXCR to the multiplex PCR reads. Of roughly 400,000 distinct CDR3 sequences listed, approximately 16% are singletons. This same sample was also taken into another study, of T cells in Graves' hyperthyroidism and ophthalmopathy.

Sequenced here: peripheral blood mononuclear cells (PBMCs), sampled at new diagnosis, from a patient treated with antithyroid drugs. The receptors come from a woman aged 40 to 50 with Graves disease. Both conserved end residues are part of each CDR3. Fields, in order: clone size, V gene, D gene, J gene, CDR3 length, CDR3 DNA, CDR3 protein. A D gene is named only where the DNA matches it firmly. Clone size is shown for a subset of rows, as once, few, many or a class of expanded clone.

many	TRBV10-3	NA	TRBJ1-1	13	TGTGCCATCAGTGATCGACAGGAAATTGAAGCTTTCTTT	CAISDRQEIEAFF
many	TRBV14	TRBD2	TRBJ2-1	14	TGTGCCAGCAGCCGCTTAGCGGGAGTGAATGAGCAGTTCTTC	CASSRLAGVNEQFF
many	TRBV7-2	NA	TRBJ2-1	14	TGTGCCAGCAGCCCCGACTACTCCTACAATGAGCAGTTCTTC	CASSPDYSYNEQFF
few	TRBV19	TRBD1	TRBJ2-2	15	TGTGCCAGTAGTATGGACAGGGGTAACGCCGGGGAGCTGTTTTTT	CASSMDRGNAGELFF
few	TRBV7-2	NA	TRBJ1-4	15	TGTGCCAGCAGCTTCCGGGGCCTGAATAATGAAAAACTGTTTTTT	CASSFRGLNNEKLFF
few	TRBV9	NA	TRBJ1-1	14	TGTGCCAGCAGGCAACTGGGGGTCAACACTGAAGCTTTCTTT	CASRQLGVNTEAFF
many	TRBV5-1	TRBD2	TRBJ2-2	16	TGCGCCAGCAGCTTGACAGCGGGAGGAAACACCGGGGAGCTGTTTTTT	CASSLTAGGNTGELFF
many	TRBV7-2	NA	TRBJ2-5	12	TGTGCCAGCAGCTTACCGGGAGAGACCCAGTACTTC	CASSLPGETQYF
NA	TRBV2	NA	TRBJ2-7	10	TGTGCCAGCAGTGATTTACGCCTCCTCTTC	CASSDLRLLF
few	TRBV28	NA	TRBJ2-1	12	TGTGCCAGCAGTTTATGGGTTCATGAGCAGTTCTTC	CASSLWVHEQFF
many	TRBV11-2	TRBD1	TRBJ2-7	15	TGTGCCAGCAGCTTAGTTTATCACAGGGGAAGCGAGCAGTACTTC	CASSLVYHRGSEQYF
many	TRBV6-2/TRBV6-3	TRBD1	TRBJ2-4	15	TGTGCCAGCACCGGACAGGGGTATGCCAAAAACATTCAGTACTTC	CASTGQGYAKNIQYF
NA	TRBV6-1	NA	TRBJ2-6	13	TGTGCCAGCACGGGGGCTGGGGCCAACGTCCTGACTTTC	CASTGAGANVLTF
NA	TRBV19	TRBD1	TRBJ1-5	15	TGTGCCAGTAACGACAGGGTCGGTTGGAATCAGCCCCAGCATTTT	CASNDRVGWNQPQHF
many	TRBV7-8	TRBD2	TRBJ2-5	16	TGTGCCAGCAGCTACCCCGGACTAGCGGGAGTAGAGACCCAGTACTTC	CASSYPGLAGVETQYF
NA	TRBV3-1	NA	TRBJ1-2	16	TGTGCCAGCAGCCAAGTCGCCACAGGTCGGAACTATGGCTACACCTTC	CASSQVATGRNYGYTF
few	TRBV30	TRBD2	TRBJ2-5	15	TGTGCCTGGACCACAGCGGGATGGGCTGGGGAGACCCAGTACTTC	CAWTTAGWAGETQYF
many	TRBV6-1	NA	TRBJ2-2	16	TGTGCCAGCAGACCGGACACGCCTGCGAACACCGGGGAGCTGTTTTTT	CASRPDTPANTGELFF
many	TRBV11-2	NA	TRBJ2-7	14	TGTGCCAGCAGCTCAGCGGGTAGCTCCTACGAGCAGTACTTC	CASSSAGSSYEQYF
many	TRBV9	TRBD1	TRBJ1-2	14	TGTGCCAGCAGCGTAGACCAGGGGGCCTATGGCTACACCTTC	CASSVDQGAYGYTF
many	TRBV5-1	NA	TRBJ2-3	15	TGTGCCAGCAGCTTAGAGGGCGGGAGCACAGATACGCAGTATTTT	CASSLEGGSTDTQYF
many	TRBV12-3/TRBV12-4	TRBD2	TRBJ2-7	12	TGTGCCAGCACAGCGGGAGTATACGAGCAGTACTTC	CASTAGVYEQYF
many	TRBV10-3	TRBD1	TRBJ2-2	14	TGTGCCATCAGTGGGACAGGGACCACCGGGGAGCTGTTTTTT	CAISGTGTTGELFF
many	TRBV11-1	NA	TRBJ2-2	15	TGTGCCAGCAGCTTAACACAGTCCCACACCGGGGAGCTGTTTTTT	CASSLTQSHTGELFF
few	TRBV6-2/TRBV6-3	NA	TRBJ1-5	16	TGTGCCAGCAAAGGACATATCGTATATAGCAATCAGCCCCAGCATTTT	CASKGHIVYSNQPQHF
many	TRBV6-2/TRBV6-3	NA	TRBJ1-1	13	TGTGCCAGCAGTTACTCAGCAAACACTGAAGCTTTCTTT	CASSYSANTEAFF
many	TRBV7-2	TRBD2	TRBJ2-3	15	TGTGCCAGCAGCTCGACTAGCGGGGGCTACGGTACGCAGTATTTT	CASSSTSGGYGTQYF
many	TRBV6-1	NA	TRBJ2-5	9	TGTGCCAGGGTAGAGGAGGTCCGCTTC	CARVEEVRF
many	TRBV10-3	TRBD1	TRBJ2-1	15	TGTGCCATCAGGGCCGGGACAGGGTGGTACAATGAGCAGTTCTTC	CAIRAGTGWYNEQFF
NA	TRBV3-1	TRBD1	TRBJ1-2	15	TGTGCCAGCAACATCGGGACAGGGGTAGTGCATGGCTACACCTTC	CASNIGTGVVHGYTF
many	TRBV28	TRBD1	TRBJ1-1	15	TGTGCCAGCAGTTTTGTGACAGGGGGTCGAACTGAAGCTTTCTTT	CASSFVTGGRTEAFF
many	TRBV7-2	TRBD2	TRBJ2-7	16	TGTGCCAGCAGCTTTAATCCGCGGGAGGGCACCTACGAGCAGTACTTC	CASSFNPREGTYEQYF
few	TRBV5-4	NA	TRBJ1-1	14	TGTGCCAGCAGCTTGTGGCTAATGAACACTGAAGCTTTCTTT	CASSLWLMNTEAFF
many	TRBV24-1	TRBD1	TRBJ2-1	16	TGTGCCACCAGTGAAAGCACAGGGGGCCAGAGGGATGAGCAGTTCTTC	CATSESTGGQRDEQFF
few	TRBV19	TRBD2	TRBJ2-1	18	TGTGCCAGTAGTAACGGGGGGGTAGGGGTAGCGGACTACAATGAGCAGTTCTTC	CASSNGGVGVADYNEQFF
NA	TRBV9	NA	TRBJ2-1	13	TGTGCCAGCAGCGTCACTCCATACAATGAGCAGTTCTTC	CASSVTPYNEQFF
NA	TRBV12-3/TRBV12-4	NA	TRBJ1-4	14	TGCGCCAGCAGTTTATATCTCTCTAATGAAAAACTGTTTTTT	CASSLYLSNEKLFF
few	TRBV4-1	NA	TRBJ2-7	15	TGCGCCAGCAGCCGACGACTAGGGGAGGCCTACGAGCAGTACTTC	CASSRRLGEAYEQYF
NA	TRBV14	NA	TRBJ2-1	15	TGTGCCAGCAGCCAACTCTGGGACTCCCACAATGAGCAGTTCTTC	CASSQLWDSHNEQFF